The rows below give T cell receptor beta chains drawn from one sample of a study of liver allograft versus peripheral blood T cells. A single record per CDR3 protein comes from TCRdb applying MiXCR to the reads. This table holds several thousand distinct CDR3 sequences, around 18% found once. The receptor set was obtained from a human patient who had a liver transplant. Part of the T cells may come from the graft donor. Each CDR3 is given with its conserved first and last residue. The order of the fields is clone size, V gene, J gene, D gene, CDR3 DNA, CDR3 protein. D genes are given only for firm matches. Clone size is stated in some rows and not others, as once, few, many or a class when expanded.

size: many; V: TRBV19; J: TRBJ1-2; D: .; DNA: TGTGCCAGTAGTTTTAGCCCGGAACCCTATGGCTACACCTTC; CDR3: CASSFSPEPYGYTF
size: many; V: TRBV27; J: TRBJ1-2; D: TRBD1; DNA: TGTGCCAGCAGAGAGAGACAGGGGGCGGGCGATGGCTACACCTTC; CDR3: CASRERQGAGDGYTF
size: many; V: TRBV7-9; J: TRBJ1-1; D: .; DNA: TGTGCCAGCAGCTTAGTCGTCCGAAACACTGAAGCTTTCTTT; CDR3: CASSLVVRNTEAFF
size: few; V: TRBV19; J: TRBJ1-5; D: .; DNA: TGTGCCAGTAGTATAGTAGGCTATAGCAATCAGCCCCAGCATTTT; CDR3: CASSIVGYSNQPQHF
size: .; V: TRBV30; J: TRBJ1-2; D: .; DNA: TGTGCCTGGAGTCCACAGTCCCCAGGGTATGGCTACACCTTC; CDR3: CAWSPQSPGYGYTF
size: few; V: TRBV18; J: TRBJ2-1; D: .; DNA: TGTGCCAGCTCCTCTGGGGGGGCTTCCGGGACAGAGCGGGGTCCCTCCTACAATGAGCAGTTCTTC; CDR3: CASSSGGASGTERGPSYNEQFF
size: many; V: TRBV6-1; J: TRBJ1-1; D: .; DNA: TGTGCCAGCAGTGAAGAGGAGGGGCTGGGGAACACTGAAGCTTTCTTT; CDR3: CASSEEEGLGNTEAFF
size: .; V: TRBV12-3/TRBV12-4; J: TRBJ1-1; D: .; DNA: TGTGCCAGCAGTCTCCGAAACACTGAAGCTTTCTTT; CDR3: CASSLRNTEAFF
size: few; V: TRBV27; J: TRBJ1-4; D: .; DNA: TGTGCCAGCAGTTTATATGGGGGTAGTAATGAAAAACTGTTTTTT; CDR3: CASSLYGGSNEKLFF
size: many; V: TRBV7-2; J: TRBJ2-1; D: .; DNA: TGTGCCAGCAGCCCGCGGCGCAGAAACTACAATGAGCAGTTCTTC; CDR3: CASSPRRRNYNEQFF
size: many; V: TRBV10-3; J: TRBJ1-1; D: .; DNA: TGTGCCATCGGGCCAGGGAACACTGAAGCTTTCTTT; CDR3: CAIGPGNTEAFF
size: few; V: TRBV12-3/TRBV12-4; J: TRBJ1-1; D: TRBD1; DNA: TGTGCCAGCAGTTGGTCCACAGGGGTCACTGAAGCTTTCTTT; CDR3: CASSWSTGVTEAFF
size: medium-sized; V: TRBV6-2/TRBV6-3; J: TRBJ1-2; D: TRBD1; DNA: TGTGCCAGCAGTTTGGACAGGGGGATCTATGGCTACACCTTC; CDR3: CASSLDRGIYGYTF
size: many; V: TRBV19; J: TRBJ1-5; D: .; DNA: TGTGCCAGTAGTACCCCGGAGGGGAGCAATCAGCCCCAGCATTTT; CDR3: CASSTPEGSNQPQHF
size: medium-sized; V: TRBV24-1; J: TRBJ1-1; D: TRBD1; DNA: TGTGCCACCACAGAAGGAGGGGACAGTCCGAACACTGAAGCTTTCTTT; CDR3: CATTEGGDSPNTEAFF
size: few; V: TRBV27; J: TRBJ1-2; D: .; DNA: TGTGCCAGCAGCCCTCGGGACAACTATGGCTACACCTTC; CDR3: CASSPRDNYGYTF
size: once; V: TRBV2; J: TRBJ1-2; D: .; DNA: TGTGCCAGCACCGTCTCCTCCCTGGACGGGAACTATGGCTACACCTTC; CDR3: CASTVSSLDGNYGYTF
size: .; V: TRBV6-1; J: TRBJ1-2; D: TRBD1; DNA: TGTGCCAGCAGGCCCCCCCCGGGACAGGGGGCTAGAGGCTACACCTTC; CDR3: CASRPPPGQGARGYTF
size: many; V: TRBV10-3; J: TRBJ2-7; D: .; DNA: TGTGCCATCAGTGTGGACATACTTTCCTACGAGCAGTACTTC; CDR3: CAISVDILSYEQYF
size: .; V: TRBV7-9; J: TRBJ1-1; D: TRBD1; DNA: TGTGCCAGCAGCTGGACAGGGGTCACTGAAGCTTTCTTT; CDR3: CASSWTGVTEAFF
size: few; V: TRBV19; J: TRBJ2-7; D: TRBD1; DNA: TGTGCCAGTAGTTTAAGGACAGGGGTAGAGCAGTACTTC; CDR3: CASSLRTGVEQYF
size: .; V: TRBV5-6; J: TRBJ1-1; D: .; DNA: TGTGCCAGCAGCTTGAGTAGCTACACTGAAGCTTTCTTT; CDR3: CASSLSSYTEAFF
size: .; V: TRBV7-9; J: TRBJ1-1; D: .; DNA: TGTGCCAGCAGCTTTGGGGAAAACACTGAAGCTTTCTTT; CDR3: CASSFGENTEAFF
size: medium-sized; V: TRBV6-1; J: TRBJ2-2; D: TRBD2; DNA: TGTGCCAGCAGGTTTGGGACTAGCGGGGGGTACACCGGGGAGCTGTTTTTT; CDR3: CASRFGTSGGYTGELFF
size: medium-sized; V: TRBV27; J: TRBJ2-7; D: .; DNA: TGTGCCAGCAGTCCCGGCACCCTCTACGAGCAGTACTTC; CDR3: CASSPGTLYEQYF
size: few; V: TRBV14; J: TRBJ1-1; D: .; DNA: TGTGCCAGCAGCCAAGATTTGGGGGCGCGAACTGAAGCTTTCTTT; CDR3: CASSQDLGARTEAFF
size: .; V: TRBV5-6; J: TRBJ1-2; D: TRBD1; DNA: TGTGCCAGCAGCTCCACAGGGGTCTATGGCTACACCTTC; CDR3: CASSSTGVYGYTF
size: medium-sized; V: TRBV6-6; J: TRBJ2-7; D: .; DNA: TGTGCCAGCACCTTCTATGGGCAGCGCCACTACGAGCAGTACTTC; CDR3: CASTFYGQRHYEQYF
size: many; V: TRBV7-2; J: TRBJ2-2; D: TRBD2; DNA: TGTGCCAGCAGCTTAGCGACTAGCGGGGGGTTCGGGGAGCTGTTTTTT; CDR3: CASSLATSGGFGELFF
size: .; V: TRBV18; J: TRBJ1-2; D: .; DNA: TGTGCCAGCTCGTACAGGTTACGGCCACTATGGGTCTATGGCTACACCTTC; CDR3: CASSYRLRPLWVYGYTF
size: few; V: TRBV7-3; J: TRBJ2-7; D: .; DNA: TGTGCCAGCAGCCATCCAGGCGATCGGGCCTACGAGCAGTACTTC; CDR3: CASSHPGDRAYEQYF
size: medium-sized; V: TRBV29-1; J: TRBJ2-2; D: .; DNA: TGCAGCGTTGATGGTCAATCCGGGGAGCTGTTTTTT; CDR3: CSVDGQSGELFF
size: many; V: TRBV27; J: TRBJ1-2; D: .; DNA: TGTGCCAGCAGTTTTGGTAGGGGAAGCTATGGCTACACCTTC; CDR3: CASSFGRGSYGYTF
size: many; V: TRBV27; J: TRBJ1-1; D: .; DNA: TGTGCCAGCAGCCTAGGGACGCCGAACACTGAAGCTTTCTTT; CDR3: CASSLGTPNTEAFF
size: medium-sized; V: TRBV13; J: TRBJ1-1; D: .; DNA: TGTGCCAGCAGCTTAAAGGGGACATATGTGGCTGAAGCTTTCTTT; CDR3: CASSLKGTYVAEAFF
size: few; V: TRBV7-9; J: TRBJ2-1; D: TRBD2; DNA: TGTGCCAGCAGCCCGGGACTAGCGGCCTACAATGAGCAGTTCTTC; CDR3: CASSPGLAAYNEQFF